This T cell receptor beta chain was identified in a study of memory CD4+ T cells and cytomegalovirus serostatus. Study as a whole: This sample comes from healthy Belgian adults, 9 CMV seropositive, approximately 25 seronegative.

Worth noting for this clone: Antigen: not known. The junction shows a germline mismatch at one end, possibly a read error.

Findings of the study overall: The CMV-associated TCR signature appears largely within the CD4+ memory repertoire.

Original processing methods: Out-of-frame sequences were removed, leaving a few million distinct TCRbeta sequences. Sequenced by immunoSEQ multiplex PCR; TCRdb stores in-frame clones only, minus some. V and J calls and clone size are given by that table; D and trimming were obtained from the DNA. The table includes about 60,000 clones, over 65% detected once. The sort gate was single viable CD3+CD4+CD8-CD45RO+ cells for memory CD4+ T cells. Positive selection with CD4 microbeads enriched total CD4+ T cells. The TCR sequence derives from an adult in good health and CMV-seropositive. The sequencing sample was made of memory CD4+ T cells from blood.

The CDR3 coding sequence is TGCGCAACCGGACTAGCGGCTGACAATGAGCAGTTCTTC. It is translated as CATGLAADNEQFF. The chain links TRBV11-3 to TRBJ2-1, with TRBD2 identical over 10 bases. This CDR3 has 13 amino acids. Per germline, CDR1 SGHNT and CDR2 YENEEA. Variable domain in full (rest from reference TRBV11-3 and TRBJ2-1): EAGVVQSPRYKIIEKKQPVAFWCNPISGHNTLYWYLQNLGQGPELLIRYENEEAVDDSQLPKDRFSAERLKGVDSTLKIQPAELGDSAVYLCATGLAADNEQFFGPGTRLTVL.